A selection of T cell receptor beta chains follows, all from one sample in a study of blood T cells in healthy people across ages. TCRdb called the 5' RACE reads again in MiXCR, with one record for every CDR3 protein. The sample gives 850,000 or so distinct CDR3 sequences, around 28% of which show up once; 15% to 20% is in the top ten. Sample: blood. These receptors came from a woman over 75 in good health. Each CDR3 is given with its conserved first and last residue. Each record gives: V gene, clone size, D gene, J gene, CDR3 protein, CDR3 DNA. A D gene is named only where the DNA matches it firmly. The size of a clone is reported for some rows only, either as once, few or many, or as a class for expanded clones.

TRBV7-2	few	TRBD1	TRBJ1-6	CASSSLTGKKAPLHF	TGTGCCAGCAGCTCCCTGACAGGGAAAAAGGCACCCCTCCACTTT
TRBV4-2	NA	TRBD2	TRBJ2-3	CASSQEGRRGGTDTQYF	TGTGCCAGCAGCCAAGAAGGGCGGCGGGGGGGTACAGATACGCAGTATTTT
TRBV7-8	many	NA	TRBJ2-5	CASSLAPGRLQETQYF	TGTGCCAGCAGCTTGGCTCCGGGACGACTCCAAGAGACCCAGTACTTC
TRBV18	NA	NA	TRBJ2-5	CAGSPPGGHNRETQYF	TGTGCCGGCTCACCACCTGGGGGACACAATAGGGAGACCCAGTACTTC
TRBV28	once	NA	TRBJ2-4	CASSSMGLSKTIQYF	TGTGCCAGCAGTTCGATGGGGTTGTCAAAAACCATTCAGTACTTC
TRBV12-3/TRBV12-4	NA	TRBD2	TRBJ2-7	CASSPPGGPHEQYF	TGTGCCAGCAGCCCCCCGGGGGGACCGCACGAGCAGTACTTC
TRBV7-2	NA	NA	TRBJ1-1	CASSSRTAGALF	TGTGCCAGCAGCTCGAGGACAGCAGGGGCTCTCTTT
TRBV7-9	NA	TRBD1	TRBJ2-1	CASSPLAGQGRNEQFF	TGTGCCAGCAGCCCCCTGGCGGGACAGGGGCGCAATGAGCAGTTCTTC
TRBV28	few	NA	TRBJ1-2	CASSSSKRGYTF	TGTGCCAGCAGTTCCTCAAAACGAGGCTACACCTTC
TRBV6-2/TRBV6-3	many	NA	TRBJ2-6	CASKGNSGAYSGANVLTF	TGTGCCAGCAAAGGAAACTCGGGGGCGTACTCTGGGGCCAACGTCCTGACTTTC
TRBV6-1	NA	TRBD1	TRBJ1-4	CASSEGTGGGEKLFF	TGTGCCAGCAGTGAAGGGACAGGAGGGGGTGAAAAACTGTTTTTT
TRBV18	NA	TRBD2	TRBJ2-2	CASSKRGPSNTGELFF	TGTGCCAGCTCAAAGCGGGGGCCCTCGAACACCGGGGAGCTGTTTTTT
TRBV4-3	few	NA	TRBJ1-3	CASSQGGGPGNTIYF	TGCGCCAGCAGCCAAGGGGGGGGACCTGGAAACACCATATATTTT
TRBV6-5	many	TRBD1	TRBJ2-5	CASSYSRTGGQETQYF	TGTGCCAGCAGTTACTCCCGGACAGGGGGCCAAGAGACCCAGTACTTC
TRBV5-4	many	NA	TRBJ2-1	CASSGGVDNEQFF	TGTGCCAGCAGCGGGGGAGTAGACAATGAGCAGTTCTTC
TRBV12-3/TRBV12-4	few	NA	TRBJ2-7	CASSRDRPHEQYF	TGTGCCAGCAGTAGGGACCGGCCCCACGAGCAGTACTTC
TRBV12-3/TRBV12-4	NA	NA	TRBJ1-1	CASSPPGGGNTEAFF	TGTGCCAGCAGTCCACCGGGGGGCGGGAACACTGAAGCTTTCTTT
TRBV4-3	many	NA	TRBJ1-2	CASSQDLRTVNYGYTF	TGCGCCAGCAGCCAAGATCTTAGGACGGTGAACTATGGCTACACCTTC
TRBV20-1	many	NA	TRBJ2-1	CSARRSGDSSYNEQFF	TGCAGTGCTAGACGGTCAGGGGATAGCTCCTACAATGAGCAGTTCTTC
TRBV5-6	NA	TRBD1	TRBJ1-2	CASSMDRLDYGYTF	TGTGCCAGCAGCATGGACAGGTTGGACTATGGCTACACCTTC
TRBV28	many	TRBD1	TRBJ2-3	CASRAGGELTDTQYF	TGTGCCAGCAGGGCAGGGGGCGAGTTGACAGATACGCAGTATTTT
TRBV6-6	NA	TRBD1	TRBJ1-5	CASSYFGQDQPRHF	TGTGCCAGCAGTTACTTTGGACAGGATCAGCCCCGGCATTTT
TRBV3-1	NA	NA	TRBJ2-7	CASTLGTAGYNEQYF	TGTGCCAGCACCTTAGGGACCGCGGGCTACAATGAGCAGTACTTC
TRBV6-2/TRBV6-3	few	NA	TRBJ2-5	CASSTKGFNNEQYF	TGTGCCAGCAGTACCAAGGGATTCAACAATGAGCAGTACTTC